Below, one T cell receptor (beta chain) is given with its context. The J segment lost 1 base and the V segment lost 6 bases, leaving 4 bases of the junction unmatched. The germline gives CDR1 KGHSH, CDR2 LQKENI. This CDR3 spans 14 amino acids. This specimen comes from a study of blood T cell repertoires in COVID-19. Study-wide background: There were acute and convalescent COVID-19 samples, and they came from the United States, Italy and Spain. Sources were T cells, B-cell-depleted T cells, or PBMCs; the material itself was cDNA or gDNA.

How the authors handled the data: The assay estimated nucleated cells by amplifying reference gene primers. Some clones are missing from TCRdb's copy, which holds only in-frame ones; the method was immunoSEQ multiplex PCR. That table furnishes V, J and clone size, whereas the DNA furnished D and trimming. Of tens of thousands of clones detected, about 86% appear once; the ten largest clones hold 9% to 15%. The origin of this receptor is a human donor in a cohort sampled during active COVID-19. The V gene is TRBV18, the J gene TRBJ1-1; 8 bases agree with TRBD1. Sequences were obtained from peripheral blood. CDR3 residues: CASSRDRGNTEAFF. As DNA, the CDR3 is TGTGCCAGCTCGAGAGACAGGGGGAACACTGAAGCTTTCTTT.